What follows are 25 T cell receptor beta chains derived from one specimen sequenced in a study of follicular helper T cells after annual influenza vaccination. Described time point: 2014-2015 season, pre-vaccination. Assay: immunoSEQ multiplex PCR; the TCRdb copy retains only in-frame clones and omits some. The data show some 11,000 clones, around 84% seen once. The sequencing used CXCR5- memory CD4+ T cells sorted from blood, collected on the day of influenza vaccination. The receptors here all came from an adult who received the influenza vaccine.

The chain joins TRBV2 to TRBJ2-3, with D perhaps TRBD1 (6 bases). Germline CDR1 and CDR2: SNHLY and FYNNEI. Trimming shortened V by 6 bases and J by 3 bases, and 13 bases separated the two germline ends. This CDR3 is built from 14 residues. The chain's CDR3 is CASRAKQGTDTQYF. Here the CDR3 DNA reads TGTGCCAGCAGAGCAAAACAGGGAACAGATACGCAGTATTTT.

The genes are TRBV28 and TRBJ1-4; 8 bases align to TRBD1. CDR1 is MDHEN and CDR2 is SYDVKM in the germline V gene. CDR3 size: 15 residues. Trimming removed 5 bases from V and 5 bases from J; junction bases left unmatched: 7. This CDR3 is CASSGNRGSNEKLFF. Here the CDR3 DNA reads TGTGCCAGCAGTGGTAACAGGGGGTCAAATGAAAAACTGTTTTTT.

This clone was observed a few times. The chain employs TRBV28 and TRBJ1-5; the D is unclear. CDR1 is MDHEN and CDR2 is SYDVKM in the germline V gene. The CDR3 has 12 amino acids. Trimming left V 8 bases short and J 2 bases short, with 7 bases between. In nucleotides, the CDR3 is TGTGCCAGCCGTCCGGGCAATCAGCCCCAGCATTTT. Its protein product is CASRPGNQPQHF.

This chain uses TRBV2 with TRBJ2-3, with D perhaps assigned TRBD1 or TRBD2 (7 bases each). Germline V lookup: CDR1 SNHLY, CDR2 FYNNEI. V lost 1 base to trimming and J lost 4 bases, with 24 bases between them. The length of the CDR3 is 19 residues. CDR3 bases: TGTGCCAGCAGTGAAGTCCAGGGGGGGTCCCCAATTTCCGCAGATACGCAGTATTTT. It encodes CASSEVQGGSPISADTQYF.

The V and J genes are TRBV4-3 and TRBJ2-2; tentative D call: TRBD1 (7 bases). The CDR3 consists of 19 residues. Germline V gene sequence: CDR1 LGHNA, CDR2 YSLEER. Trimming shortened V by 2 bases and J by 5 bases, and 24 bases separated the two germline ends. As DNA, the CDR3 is TGCGCCAGCAGCCAATCTGCCGATTGGAGGGGGCAAGGAACCGGGGAGCTGTTTTTT. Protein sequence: CASSQSADWRGQGTGELFF.

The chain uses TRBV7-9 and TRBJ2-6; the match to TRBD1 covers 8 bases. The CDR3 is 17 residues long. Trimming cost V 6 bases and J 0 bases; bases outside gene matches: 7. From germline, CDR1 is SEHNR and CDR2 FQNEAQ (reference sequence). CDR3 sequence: CASRSGTGSSGANVLTF. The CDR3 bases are TGTGCCAGCAGATCCGGGACAGGCAGCTCTGGGGCCAACGTCCTGACTTTC.

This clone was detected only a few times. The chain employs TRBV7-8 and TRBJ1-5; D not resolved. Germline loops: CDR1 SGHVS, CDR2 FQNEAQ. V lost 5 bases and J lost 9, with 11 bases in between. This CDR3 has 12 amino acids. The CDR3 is CASSVGLAPQHF. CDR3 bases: TGTGCCAGCAGCGTGGGTCTTGCGCCCCAGCATTTT.

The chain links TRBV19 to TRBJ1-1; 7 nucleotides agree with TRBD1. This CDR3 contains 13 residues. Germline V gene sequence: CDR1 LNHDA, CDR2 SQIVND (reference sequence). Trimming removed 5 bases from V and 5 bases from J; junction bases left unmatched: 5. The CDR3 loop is CASSDRARTEAFF. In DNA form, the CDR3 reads TGTGCCAGTAGTGACAGGGCGAGAACTGAAGCTTTCTTT. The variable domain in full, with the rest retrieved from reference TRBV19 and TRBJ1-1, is DGGITQSPKYLFRKEGQNVTLSCEQNLNHDAMYWYRQDPGQGLRLIYYSQIVNDFQKGDIAEGYSVSREKKESFPLTVTSAQKNPTAFYLCASSDRARTEAFFGQGTRLTVV.

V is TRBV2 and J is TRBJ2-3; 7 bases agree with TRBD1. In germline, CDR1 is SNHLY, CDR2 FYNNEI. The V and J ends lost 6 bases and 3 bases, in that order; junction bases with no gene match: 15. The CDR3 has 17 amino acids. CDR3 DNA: TGTGCCAGCAGGACACCGTGGGTGACAGGGCGGACAGATACGCAGTATTTT. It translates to CASRTPWVTGRTDTQYF. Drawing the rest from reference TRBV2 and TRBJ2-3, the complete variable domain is EPEVTQTPSHQVTQMGQEVILRCVPISNHLYFYWYRQILGQKVEFLVSFYNNEISEKSEIFDDQFSVERPDGSNFTLKIRSTKLEDSAMYFCASRTPWVTGRTDTQYFGPGTRLTVL.

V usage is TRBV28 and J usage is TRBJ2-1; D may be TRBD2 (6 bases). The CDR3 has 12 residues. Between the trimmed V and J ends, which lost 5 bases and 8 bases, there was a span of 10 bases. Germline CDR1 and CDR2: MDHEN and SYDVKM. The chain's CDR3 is CASSPKRDEQFF. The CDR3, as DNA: TGTGCCAGCAGTCCTAAGCGGGATGAGCAGTTCTTC.

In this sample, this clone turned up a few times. The CDR3 coding sequence is TGCGCCAGCAGCCCCGACAGATACTATGGCTACACCTTC. Translating it yields CASSPDRYYGYTF. The chain links TRBV5-1 to TRBJ1-2, with D possibly TRBD1 on 5 matching bases. CDR1 is SGHRS and CDR2 is YFSETQ in the germline V gene. Between the trimmed V and J ends, which lost 4 bases and 3 bases, there was a span of 10 bases. The CDR3 runs 13 residues.

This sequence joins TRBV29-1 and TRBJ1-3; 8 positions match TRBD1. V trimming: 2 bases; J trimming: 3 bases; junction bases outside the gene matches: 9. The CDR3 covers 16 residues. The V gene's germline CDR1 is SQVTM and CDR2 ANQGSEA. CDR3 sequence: CSVERVTGVHGNTIYF. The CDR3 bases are TGCAGCGTTGAACGAGTGACAGGGGTACATGGAAACACCATATATTTT.

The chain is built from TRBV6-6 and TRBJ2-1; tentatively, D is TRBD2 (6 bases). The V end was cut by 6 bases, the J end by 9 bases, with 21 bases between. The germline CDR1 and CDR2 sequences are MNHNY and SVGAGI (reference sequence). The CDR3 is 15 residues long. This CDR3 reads CASSLAGSQLSEQFF. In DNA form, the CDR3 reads TGTGCCAGCAGCCTCGCCGGGAGTCAGTTGTCTGAGCAGTTCTTC.

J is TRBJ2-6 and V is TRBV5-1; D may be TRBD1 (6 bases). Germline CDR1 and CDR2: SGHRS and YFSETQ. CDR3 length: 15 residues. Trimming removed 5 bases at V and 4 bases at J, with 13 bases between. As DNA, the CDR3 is TGCGCCAGCAGGACCAGGGGAAGCGGGGCCAACGTCCTGACTTTC. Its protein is CASRTRGSGANVLTF.

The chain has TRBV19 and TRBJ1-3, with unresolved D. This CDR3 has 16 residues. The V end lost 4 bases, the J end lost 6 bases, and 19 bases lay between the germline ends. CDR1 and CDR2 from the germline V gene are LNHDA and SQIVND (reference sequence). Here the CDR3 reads CASSTFLRTRINTIYF. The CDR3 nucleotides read TGTGCCAGTAGTACCTTTCTGAGGACGAGGATAAACACCATATATTTT.

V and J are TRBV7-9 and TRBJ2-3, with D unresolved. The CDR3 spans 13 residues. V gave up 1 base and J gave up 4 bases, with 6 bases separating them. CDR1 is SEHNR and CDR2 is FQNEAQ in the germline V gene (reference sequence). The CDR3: CASSLDWADTQYF. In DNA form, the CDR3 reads TGTGCCAGCAGCTTAGACTGGGCAGATACGCAGTATTTT.

The CDR3 DNA sequence: TGTGCCAGCGTAGGAGCGATCGGAAACACCATATATTTT. The encoded protein is CASVGAIGNTIYF. V and J are TRBV28 and TRBJ1-3; D is ambiguous. Trimming took 8 bases from V and 4 from J, leaving 12 bases between them. This CDR3 comprises 13 residues. Germline loops: CDR1 MDHEN, CDR2 SYDVKM.

The CDR3 DNA reads TGTGCCAGCAGCCCCCCCGAGGGGGCGACCACTGAAGCTTTCTTT. Residues: CASSPPEGATTEAFF. This rearrangement joins TRBV7-2 to TRBJ1-1, with 7 bases that match TRBD1. The CDR3 consists of 15 residues. Losses at the gene ends were 5 bases for V and 4 bases for J; bases not matched to a gene: 10. The germline gives CDR1 SGHTA, CDR2 FQGNSA.

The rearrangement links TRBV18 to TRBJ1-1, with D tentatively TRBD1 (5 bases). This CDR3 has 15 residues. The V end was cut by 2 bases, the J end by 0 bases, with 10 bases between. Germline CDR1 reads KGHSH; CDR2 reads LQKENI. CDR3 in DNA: TGTGCCAGCTCACCAGGTCAGGGACTGAACACTGAAGCTTTCTTT. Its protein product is CASSPGQGLNTEAFF.

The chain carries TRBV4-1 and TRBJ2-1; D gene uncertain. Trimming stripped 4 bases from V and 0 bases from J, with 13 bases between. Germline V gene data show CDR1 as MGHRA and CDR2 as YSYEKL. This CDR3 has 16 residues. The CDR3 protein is CASSPETESSYNEQFF. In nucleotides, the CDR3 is TGCGCCAGCAGCCCTGAGACGGAGAGCTCCTACAATGAGCAGTTCTTC.

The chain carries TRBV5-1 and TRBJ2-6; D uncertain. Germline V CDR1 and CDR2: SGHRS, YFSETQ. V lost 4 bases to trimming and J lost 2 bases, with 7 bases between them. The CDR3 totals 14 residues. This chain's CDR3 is CASSPTAGANVLTF. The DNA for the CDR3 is TGCGCCAGCAGCCCCACCGCTGGGGCCAACGTCCTGACTTTC.

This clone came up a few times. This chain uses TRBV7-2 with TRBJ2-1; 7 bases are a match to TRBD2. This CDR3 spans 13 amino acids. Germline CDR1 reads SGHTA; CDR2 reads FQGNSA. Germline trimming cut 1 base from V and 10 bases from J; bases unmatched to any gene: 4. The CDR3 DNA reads TGTGCCAGCAGCTTAGACGGGGGGAAAGAGCAGTTCTTC. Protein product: CASSLDGGKEQFF.

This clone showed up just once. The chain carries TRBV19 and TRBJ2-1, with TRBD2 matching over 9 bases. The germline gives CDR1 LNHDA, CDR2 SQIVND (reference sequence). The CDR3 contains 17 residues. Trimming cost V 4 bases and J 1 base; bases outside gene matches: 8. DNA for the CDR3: TGTGCCAGTAGTACACCTGCGGGAGGGCCATCCTACAATGAGCAGTTCTTC. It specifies CASSTPAGGPSYNEQFF. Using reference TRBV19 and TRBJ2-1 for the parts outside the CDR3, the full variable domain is DGGITQSPKYLFRKEGQNVTLSCEQNLNHDAMYWYRQDPGQGLRLIYYSQIVNDFQKGDIAEGYSVSREKKESFPLTVTSAQKNPTAFYLCASSTPAGGPSYNEQFFGPGTRLTVL.

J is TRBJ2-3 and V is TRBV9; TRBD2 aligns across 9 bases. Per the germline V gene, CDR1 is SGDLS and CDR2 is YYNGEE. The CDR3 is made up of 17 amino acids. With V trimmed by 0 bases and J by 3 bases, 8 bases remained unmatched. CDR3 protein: CASSVGAAAGGTDTQYF. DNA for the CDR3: TGTGCCAGCAGCGTAGGAGCCGCAGCGGGGGGTACAGATACGCAGTATTTT.

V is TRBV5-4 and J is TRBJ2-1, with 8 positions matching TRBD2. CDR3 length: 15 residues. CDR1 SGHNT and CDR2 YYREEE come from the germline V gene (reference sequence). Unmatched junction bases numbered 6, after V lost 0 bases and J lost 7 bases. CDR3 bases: TGTGCCAGCAGCTTGGAGAGCGGGGGATGGAATGAGCAGTTCTTC. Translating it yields CASSLESGGWNEQFF.